This T cell receptor beta chain was retrieved from a study of cytomegalovirus exposure and HLA in healthy donors. Amplification used 60 Vbeta primers and 13 Jbeta primers. Repertoires were generated with immunoSEQ multiplex PCR, while TCRdb's copy carries only in-frame clones and drops some. The listing contains about 200,000 clones. Notes on this clone: Its antigen is currently unknown.

There were likely unrecorded immune exposures, though donors were nominally healthy when sampled. Broader study findings: Altogether, some 170 TCR beta chains were recorded as cytomegalovirus-associated.

The germline V gene has CDR1 LNHDA and CDR2 SQIVND (reference sequence). CDR3 size: 14 residues. J lost 4 bases, V lost 6 bases, and 5 bases had no gene match. Sequenced input: PBMCs. The chain joins TRBV19 to TRBJ1-4, with TRBD1 matching 7 bases. The sequence was collected from a young man in good health and CMV-seronegative. CDR3 residues: CASRWDSYNEKLFF. The DNA of the CDR3 is TGTGCCAGTAGGTGGGACAGCTATAATGAAAAACTGTTTTTT.